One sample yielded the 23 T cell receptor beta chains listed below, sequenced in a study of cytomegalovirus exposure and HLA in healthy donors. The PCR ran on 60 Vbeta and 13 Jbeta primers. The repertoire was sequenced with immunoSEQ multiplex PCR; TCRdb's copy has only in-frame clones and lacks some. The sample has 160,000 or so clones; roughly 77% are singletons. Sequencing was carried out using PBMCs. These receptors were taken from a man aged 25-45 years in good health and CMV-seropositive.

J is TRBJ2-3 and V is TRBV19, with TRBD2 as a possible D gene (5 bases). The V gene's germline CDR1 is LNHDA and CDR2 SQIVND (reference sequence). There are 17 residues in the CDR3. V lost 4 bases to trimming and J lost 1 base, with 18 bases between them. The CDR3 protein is CASSTRMASRGTDTQYF. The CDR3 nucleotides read TGTGCCAGTAGTACTCGAATGGCTAGCAGAGGCACAGATACGCAGTATTTT. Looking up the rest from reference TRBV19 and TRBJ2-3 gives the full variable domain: DGGITQSPKYLFRKEGQNVTLSCEQNLNHDAMYWYRQDPGQGLRLIYYSQIVNDFQKGDIAEGYSVSREKKESFPLTVTSAQKNPTAFYLCASSTRMASRGTDTQYFGPGTRLTVL.

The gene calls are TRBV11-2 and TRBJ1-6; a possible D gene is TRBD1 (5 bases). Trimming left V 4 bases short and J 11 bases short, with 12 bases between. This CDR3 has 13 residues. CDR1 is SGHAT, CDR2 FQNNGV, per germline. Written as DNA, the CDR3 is TGTGCCAGCAGCTCCGGGGGGAGGACACCCCTCCACTTT. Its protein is CASSSGGRTPLHF.

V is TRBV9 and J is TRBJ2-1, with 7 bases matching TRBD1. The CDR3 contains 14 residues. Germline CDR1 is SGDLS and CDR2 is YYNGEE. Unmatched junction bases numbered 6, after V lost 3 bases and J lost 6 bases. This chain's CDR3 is CASSGRTGSNEQFF. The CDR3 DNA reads TGTGCCAGCAGCGGAAGGACAGGATCCAATGAGCAGTTCTTC. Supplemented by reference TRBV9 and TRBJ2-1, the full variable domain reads DSGVTQTPKHLITATGQRVTLRCSPRSGDLSVYWYQQSLDQGLQFLIQYYNGEERAKGNILERFSAQQFPDLHSELNLSSLELGDSALYFCASSGRTGSNEQFFGPGTRLTVL.

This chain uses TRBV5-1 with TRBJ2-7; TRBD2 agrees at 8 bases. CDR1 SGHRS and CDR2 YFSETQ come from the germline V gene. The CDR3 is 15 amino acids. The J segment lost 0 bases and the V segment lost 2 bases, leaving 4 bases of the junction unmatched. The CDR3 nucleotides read TGCGCCAGCAGCTTTACCGGGGGGGGCTCCTACGAGCAGTACTTC. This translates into CASSFTGGGSYEQYF. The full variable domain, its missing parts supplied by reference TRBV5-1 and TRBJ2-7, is KAGVTQTPRYLIKTRGQQVTLSCSPISGHRSVSWYQQTPGQGLQFLFEYFSETQRNKGNFPGRFSGRQFSNSRSEMNVSTLELGDSALYLCASSFTGGGSYEQYFGPGTRLTVT.

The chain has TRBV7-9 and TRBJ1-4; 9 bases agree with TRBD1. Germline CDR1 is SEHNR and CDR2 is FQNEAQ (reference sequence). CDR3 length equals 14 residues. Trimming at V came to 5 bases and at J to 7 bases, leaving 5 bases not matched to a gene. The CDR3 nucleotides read TGTGCCAGCAGCCTCGGGACAGGGACTGAAAAACTGTTTTTT. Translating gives CASSLGTGTEKLFF.

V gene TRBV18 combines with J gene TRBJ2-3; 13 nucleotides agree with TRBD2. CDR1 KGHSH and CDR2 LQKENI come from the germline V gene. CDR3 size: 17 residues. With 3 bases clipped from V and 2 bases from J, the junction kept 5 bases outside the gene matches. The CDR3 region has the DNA TGTGCCAGCTCACCCGGACTAGCGGGGGACTACACAGATACGCAGTATTTT. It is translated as CASSPGLAGDYTDTQYF.

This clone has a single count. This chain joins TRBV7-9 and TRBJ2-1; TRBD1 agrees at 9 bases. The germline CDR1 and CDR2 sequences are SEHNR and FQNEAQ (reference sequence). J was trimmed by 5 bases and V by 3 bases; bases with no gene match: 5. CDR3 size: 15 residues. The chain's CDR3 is CASSFPRDRDNEQFF. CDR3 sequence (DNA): TGTGCCAGCAGCTTCCCCCGGGACAGGGACAATGAGCAGTTCTTC.

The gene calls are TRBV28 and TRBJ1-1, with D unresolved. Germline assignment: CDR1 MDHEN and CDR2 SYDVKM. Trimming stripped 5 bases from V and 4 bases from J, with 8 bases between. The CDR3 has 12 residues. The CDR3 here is CASSPVPTEAFF. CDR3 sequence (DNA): TGTGCCAGCAGTCCAGTCCCCACTGAAGCTTTCTTT.

CDR3 nucleotide sequence: TGTGCCAGCAGTTTGAAGCGTTCACCCCTCCACTTT. This gives the protein CASSLKRSPLHF. The chain recombines TRBV28 with TRBJ1-6; D remains unclear. Germline loops: CDR1 MDHEN, CDR2 SYDVKM. The CDR3 has 12 residues. V lost 3 bases to trimming and J lost 9 bases, with 6 bases between them.

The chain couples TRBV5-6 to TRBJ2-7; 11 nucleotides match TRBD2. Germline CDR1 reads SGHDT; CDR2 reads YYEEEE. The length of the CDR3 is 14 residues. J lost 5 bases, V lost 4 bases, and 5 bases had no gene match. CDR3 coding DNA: TGTGCCAGCAGCCCTGGACTAGCGGGCCACGAGCAGTACTTC. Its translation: CASSPGLAGHEQYF.

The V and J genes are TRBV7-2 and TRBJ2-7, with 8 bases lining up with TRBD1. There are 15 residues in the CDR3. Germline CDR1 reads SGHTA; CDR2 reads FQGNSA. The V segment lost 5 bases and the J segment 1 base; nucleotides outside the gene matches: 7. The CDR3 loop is CASSPQGAASYEQYF. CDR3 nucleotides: TGTGCCAGCAGCCCTCAGGGGGCAGCTTCCTACGAGCAGTACTTC.

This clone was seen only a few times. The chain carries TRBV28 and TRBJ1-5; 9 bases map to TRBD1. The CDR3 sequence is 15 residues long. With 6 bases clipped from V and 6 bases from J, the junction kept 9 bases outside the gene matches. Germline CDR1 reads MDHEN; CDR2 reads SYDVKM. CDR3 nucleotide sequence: TGTGCCAGCAGCCCGACAGGGGGGAATAGTCAGCCCCAGCATTTT. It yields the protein CASSPTGGNSQPQHF.

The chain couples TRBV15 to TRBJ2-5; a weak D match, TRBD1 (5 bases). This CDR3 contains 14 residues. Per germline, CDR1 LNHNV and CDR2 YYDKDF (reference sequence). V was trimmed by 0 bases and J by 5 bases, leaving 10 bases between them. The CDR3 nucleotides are TGTGCCACCAGCAGAGAAGGCAGGGCGGAGACCCAGTACTTC. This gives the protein CATSREGRAETQYF.

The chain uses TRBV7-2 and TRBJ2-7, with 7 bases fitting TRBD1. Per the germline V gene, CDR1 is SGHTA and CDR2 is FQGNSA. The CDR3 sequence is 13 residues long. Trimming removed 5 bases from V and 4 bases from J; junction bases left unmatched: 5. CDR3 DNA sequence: TGTGCCAGCAGCCTCGAACAGGGGTACGAGCAGTACTTC. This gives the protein CASSLEQGYEQYF.

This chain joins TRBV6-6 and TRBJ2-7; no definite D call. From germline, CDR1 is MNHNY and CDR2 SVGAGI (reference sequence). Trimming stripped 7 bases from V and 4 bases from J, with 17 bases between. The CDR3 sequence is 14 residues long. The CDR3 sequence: CASTGVAVAYEQYF. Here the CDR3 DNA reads TGTGCCAGCACCGGTGTTGCGGTCGCGTACGAGCAGTACTTC.

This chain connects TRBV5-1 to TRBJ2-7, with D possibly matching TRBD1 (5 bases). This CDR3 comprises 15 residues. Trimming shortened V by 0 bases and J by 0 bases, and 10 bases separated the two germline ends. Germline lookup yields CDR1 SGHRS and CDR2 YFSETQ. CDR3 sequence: CASSLVAGPSYEQYF. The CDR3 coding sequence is TGCGCCAGCAGCTTGGTGGCAGGGCCCTCCTACGAGCAGTACTTC.

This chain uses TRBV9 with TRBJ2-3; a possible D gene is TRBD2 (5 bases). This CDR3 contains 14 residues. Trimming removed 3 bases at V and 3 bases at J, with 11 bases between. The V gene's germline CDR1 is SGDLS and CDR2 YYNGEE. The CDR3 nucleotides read TGTGCCAGCAGCGCGCGGGTTGATACAGATACGCAGTATTTT. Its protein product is CASSARVDTDTQYF.

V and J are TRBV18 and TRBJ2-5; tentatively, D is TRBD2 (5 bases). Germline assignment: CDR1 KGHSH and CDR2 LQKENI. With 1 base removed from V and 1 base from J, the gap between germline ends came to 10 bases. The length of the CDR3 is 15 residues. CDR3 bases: TGTGCCAGCTCACCACTAAGCGGACGCCAAGAGACCCAGTACTTC. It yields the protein CASSPLSGRQETQYF. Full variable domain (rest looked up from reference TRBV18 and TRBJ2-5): NAGVMQNPRHLVRRRGQEARLRCSPMKGHSHVYWYRQLPEEGLKFMVYLQKENIIDESGMPKERFSAEFPKEGPSILRIQQVVRGDSAAYFCASSPLSGRQETQYFGPGTRLLVL.

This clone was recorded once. CDR3 sequence reads: CASSQDFGTGVNQPQHF. The CDR3 nucleotides read TGCGCCAGCAGCCAAGATTTCGGGACAGGGGTTAATCAGCCCCAGCATTTT. The rearrangement links TRBV4-1 to TRBJ1-5, with 10 positions matching TRBD1. Per the germline V gene, CDR1 is MGHRA and CDR2 is YSYEKL. V lost 0 bases and J lost 4; bases outside the gene matches: 6. The CDR3 has 17 residues.

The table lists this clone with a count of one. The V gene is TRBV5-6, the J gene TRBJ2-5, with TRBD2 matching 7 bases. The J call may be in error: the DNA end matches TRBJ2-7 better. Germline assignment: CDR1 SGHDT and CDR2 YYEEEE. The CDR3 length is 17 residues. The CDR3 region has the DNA TGTGCCAGCAGCTTGCCTCTAGGAGCGGGGAGCTCCTACGAGCAGTACTTC. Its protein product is CASSLPLGAGSSYEQYF.

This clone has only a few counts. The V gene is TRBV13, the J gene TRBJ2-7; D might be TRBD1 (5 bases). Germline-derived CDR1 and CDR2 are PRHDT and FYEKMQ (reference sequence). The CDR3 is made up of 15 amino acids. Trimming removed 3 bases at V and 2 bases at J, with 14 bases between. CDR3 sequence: CASSLGVGHTYEQYF. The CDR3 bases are TGTGCCAGCAGCTTGGGTGTGGGGCACACCTACGAGCAGTACTTC.

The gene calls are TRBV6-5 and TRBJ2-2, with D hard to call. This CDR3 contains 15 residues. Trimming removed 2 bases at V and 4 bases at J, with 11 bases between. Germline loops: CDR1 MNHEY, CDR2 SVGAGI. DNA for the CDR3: TGTGCCAGCAGTTACGGGTTTACGGGCACCGGGGAGCTGTTTTTT. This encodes CASSYGFTGTGELFF.

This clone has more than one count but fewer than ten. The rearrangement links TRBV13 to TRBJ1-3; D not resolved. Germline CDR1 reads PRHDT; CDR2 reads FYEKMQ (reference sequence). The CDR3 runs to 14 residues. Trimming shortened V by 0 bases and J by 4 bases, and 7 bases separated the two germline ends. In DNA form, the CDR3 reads TGTGCCAGCAGCTTAGGACAATTGGGAAACACCATATATTTT. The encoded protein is CASSLGQLGNTIYF.